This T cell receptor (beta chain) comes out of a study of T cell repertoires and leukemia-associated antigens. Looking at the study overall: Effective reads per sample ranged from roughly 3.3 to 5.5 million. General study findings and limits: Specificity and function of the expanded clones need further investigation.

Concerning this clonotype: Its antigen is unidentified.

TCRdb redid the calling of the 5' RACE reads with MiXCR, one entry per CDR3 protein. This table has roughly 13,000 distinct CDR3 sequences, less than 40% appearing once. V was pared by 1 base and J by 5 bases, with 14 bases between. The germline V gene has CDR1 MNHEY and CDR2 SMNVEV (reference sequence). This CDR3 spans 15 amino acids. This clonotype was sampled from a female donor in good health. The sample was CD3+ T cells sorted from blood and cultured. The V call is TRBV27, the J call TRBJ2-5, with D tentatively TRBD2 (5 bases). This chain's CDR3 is CASSLFRGTSETQYF. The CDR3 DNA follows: TGTGCCAGCAGTTTATTTCGGGGAACTTCGGAGACCCAGTACTTC.